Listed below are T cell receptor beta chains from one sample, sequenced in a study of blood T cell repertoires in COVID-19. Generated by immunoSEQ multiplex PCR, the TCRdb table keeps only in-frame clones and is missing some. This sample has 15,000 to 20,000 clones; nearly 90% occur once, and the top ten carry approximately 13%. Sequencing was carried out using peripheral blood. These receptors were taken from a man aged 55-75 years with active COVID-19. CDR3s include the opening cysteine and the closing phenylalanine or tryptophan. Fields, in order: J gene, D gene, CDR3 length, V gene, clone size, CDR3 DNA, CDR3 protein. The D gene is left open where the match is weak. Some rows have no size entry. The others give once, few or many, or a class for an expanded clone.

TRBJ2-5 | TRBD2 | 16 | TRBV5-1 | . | TGCGCCAGCAGCTTAGGGGTCAGCGGGGCACAAGAGACCCAGTACTTC | CASSLGVSGAQETQYF
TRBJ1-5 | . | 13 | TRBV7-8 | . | TGTGCCAGCAGCGTCGACAGAAATCAGCCCCAGCATTTT | CASSVDRNQPQHF
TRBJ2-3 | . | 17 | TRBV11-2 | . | TGTGCCAGCAGCTTAGGAGCGCACTCCCTAGCCACAGATACGCAGTATTTT | CASSLGAHSLATDTQYF
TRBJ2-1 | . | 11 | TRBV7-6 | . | TGTGCCAGCAGCTTTCGGGAAGAGCAGTTCTTC | CASSFREEQFF
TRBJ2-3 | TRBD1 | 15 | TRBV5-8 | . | TGTGCCAGCAGCCTCGGACAGGTGGGCACAGATACGCAGTATTTT | CASSLGQVGTDTQYF
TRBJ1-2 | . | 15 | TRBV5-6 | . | TGTGCCAGCAGCTTGGTTGGAGGGTGGAACTATGGCTACACCTTC | CASSLVGGWNYGYTF
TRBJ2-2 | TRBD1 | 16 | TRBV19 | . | TGTGCCAGTAGTATCCAGGGACAGGGGGCCGGCGGGGAGCTGTTTTTT | CASSIQGQGAGGELFF
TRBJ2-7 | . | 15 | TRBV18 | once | TGTGCCAGCTCACCACCTCAGACAGCAAGTTACGAGCAGTACTTC | CASSPPQTASYEQYF
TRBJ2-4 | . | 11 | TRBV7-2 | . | TGTGCCAGCAGCACAAAAAACATTCAGTACTTC | CASSTKNIQYF
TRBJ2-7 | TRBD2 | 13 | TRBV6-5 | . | TGTGCCAGCAGTCAATGGACTAGAACCGAGCAGTACTTC | CASSQWTRTEQYF
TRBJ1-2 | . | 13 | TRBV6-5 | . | TGTGCCAGCGGGGATACCGGGATCTATGGCTACACCTTC | CASGDTGIYGYTF
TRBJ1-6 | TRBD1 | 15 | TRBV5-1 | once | TGCGCCAGCAGCTTGGCCGGGACAGGGGATTCACCCCTCCACTTT | CASSLAGTGDSPLHF
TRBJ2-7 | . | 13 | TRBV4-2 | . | TGTGCCAGCAGCCAAGTTTCAACCTACGAGCAGTACTTC | CASSQVSTYEQYF
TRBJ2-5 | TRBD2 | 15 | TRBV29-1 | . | TGCAGCGTTGGGACTAGCGGGGGGTTACAAGAGACCCAGTACTTC | CSVGTSGGLQETQYF
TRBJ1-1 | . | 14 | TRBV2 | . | TGTGCCAGCAGTGTGAAAAGGGGGAACACTGAAGCTTTCTTT | CASSVKRGNTEAFF
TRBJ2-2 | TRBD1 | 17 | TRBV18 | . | TGTGCCAGCTCACCACCTAAGACAGGGCTGAACACCGGGGAGCTGTTTTTT | CASSPPKTGLNTGELFF
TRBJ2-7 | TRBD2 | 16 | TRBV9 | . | TGTGCCAGCAGCCCGAGTGGGGAGGGAGTATCCTACGAGCAGTACTTC | CASSPSGEGVSYEQYF
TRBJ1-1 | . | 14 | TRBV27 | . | TGTGCCAGCAGCTTGATGAGGCAGAACACTGAAGCTTTCTTT | CASSLMRQNTEAFF
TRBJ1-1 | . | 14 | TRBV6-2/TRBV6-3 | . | TGTGCCAGCAGTTTCTTAGCAGTGAACACTGAAGCTTTCTTT | CASSFLAVNTEAFF
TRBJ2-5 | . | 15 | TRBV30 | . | TGTGCCTGGACTCGAGGGGACTCAGCCCAAGAGACCCAGTACTTC | CAWTRGDSAQETQYF
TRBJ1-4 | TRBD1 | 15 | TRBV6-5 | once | TGTGCCAGCAGCCGGGACAGATCAACTAATGAAAAACTGTTTTTT | CASSRDRSTNEKLFF
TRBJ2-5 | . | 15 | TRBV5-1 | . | TGCGCCAGCAGCTTGGGACAGCGATTCCAAGAGACCCAGTACTTC | CASSLGQRFQETQYF
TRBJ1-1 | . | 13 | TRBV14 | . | TGTGCCAGCAGCCAAGTCCGTAACACTGAAGCTTTCTTT | CASSQVRNTEAFF
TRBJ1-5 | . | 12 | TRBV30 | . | TGTGCCTGGAGTGCTCAGGATCAGCCCCAGCATTTT | CAWSAQDQPQHF
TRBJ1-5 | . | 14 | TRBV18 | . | TGTGCCAGCTCACCCCAGGGGAGCAATCAGCCCCAGCATTTT | CASSPQGSNQPQHF
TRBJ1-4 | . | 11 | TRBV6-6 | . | TGTGCCAGCAAGTCGGGACAAGAACTGTTTTTT | CASKSGQELFF